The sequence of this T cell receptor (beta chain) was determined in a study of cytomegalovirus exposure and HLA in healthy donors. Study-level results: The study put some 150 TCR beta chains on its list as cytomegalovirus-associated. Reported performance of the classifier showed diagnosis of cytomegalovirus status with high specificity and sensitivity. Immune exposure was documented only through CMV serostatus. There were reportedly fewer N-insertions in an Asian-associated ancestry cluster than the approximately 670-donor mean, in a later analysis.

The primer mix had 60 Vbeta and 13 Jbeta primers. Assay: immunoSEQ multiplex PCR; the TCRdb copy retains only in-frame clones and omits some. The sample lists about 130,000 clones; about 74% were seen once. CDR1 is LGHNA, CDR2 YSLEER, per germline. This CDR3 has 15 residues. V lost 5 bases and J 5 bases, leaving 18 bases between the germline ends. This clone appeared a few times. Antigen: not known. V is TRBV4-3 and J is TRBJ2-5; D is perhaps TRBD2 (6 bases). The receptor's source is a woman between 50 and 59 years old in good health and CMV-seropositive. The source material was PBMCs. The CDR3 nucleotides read TGCGCCAGCAGCTGGCAGCCCTACCGGGGGGAGACCCAGTACTTC. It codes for CASSWQPYRGETQYF.